This T cell receptor (beta chain) was sequenced for a study of beta chain features in type 1 diabetes. Study conclusions and caveats: Researchers could not determine here whether HLA type influences TCRB rearrangement.

Details on this clone: The antigen is not known.

Every isolated RNA sample was fully reverse transcribed, so sequencing captured expressed TCRB transcripts. The method was immunoSEQ multiplex PCR; TCRdb's version includes in-frame clones alone and lacks a portion of them. The profile covers 350,000 to 400,000 clones, with approximately 15% appearing a single time and about 0.019% taken by the ten largest. Blood was collected once per donor into heparin, averaging about 100 mL. Germline CDR1 and CDR2: MNHNS and SASEGT. V shed 0 bases and J 0 bases; nucleotides not matched to a gene: 3. The length of the CDR3 is 18 residues. V usage is TRBV6-1 and J usage is TRBJ2-2; 11 bases are shared with TRBD1. The specimen was naive CD4+ T cells from blood. The TCR was taken from a young woman in good health. The CDR3 DNA sequence: TGTGCCAGCAGTGAAGCTTCGGGACAGGGGGCGAACACCGGGGAGCTGTTTTTT. It codes for CASSEASGQGANTGELFF.